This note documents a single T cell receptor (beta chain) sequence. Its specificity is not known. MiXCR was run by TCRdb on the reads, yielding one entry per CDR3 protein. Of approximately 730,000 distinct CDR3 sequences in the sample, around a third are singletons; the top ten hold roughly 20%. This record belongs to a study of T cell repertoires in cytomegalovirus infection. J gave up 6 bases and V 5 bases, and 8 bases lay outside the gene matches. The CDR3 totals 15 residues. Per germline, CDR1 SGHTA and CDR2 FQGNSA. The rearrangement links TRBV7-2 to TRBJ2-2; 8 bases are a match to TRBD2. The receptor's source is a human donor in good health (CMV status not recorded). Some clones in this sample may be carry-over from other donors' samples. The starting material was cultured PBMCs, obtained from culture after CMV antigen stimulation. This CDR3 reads CASSPRTSPPGELFF. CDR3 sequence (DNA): TGTGCCAGCAGCCCCCGGACTAGCCCCCCCGGGGAGCTGTTTTTT. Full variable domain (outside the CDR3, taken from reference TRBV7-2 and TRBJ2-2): GAGVSQSPSNKVTEKGKDVELRCDPISGHTALYWYRQSLGQGLEFLIYFQGNSAPDKSGLPSDRFSAERTGGSVSTLTIQRTQQEDSAVYLCASSPRTSPPGELFFGEGSRLTVL.